This T cell receptor beta chain was sequenced for a study of blood T cells in healthy people across ages. A note on this clonotype: Its antigen is currently unknown.

Sample-barcoded 5' priming and a J-beta primer mix drove a second PCR of roughly 6 to 12 cycles. One entry per CDR3 protein results from TCRdb running MiXCR on the 5' RACE reads. Here the sample spans roughly 1.7 million distinct CDR3 sequences, about 35% being singletons. Study results and limitations: Comparison with aged donors showed that long-lived donors had more naive CD4+ cells and higher diversity.

Germline V gives CDR1 SGHDT, CDR2 YYEEEE. The ends were cut back, 4 bases at V and 1 base at J, with 17 bases in the middle. This CDR3 spans 16 amino acids. Material for sequencing was blood. The clonotype originates from a woman in her thirties in good health. The rearrangement links TRBV5-6 to TRBJ1-2; possibly TRBD1 for D (5 bases). The CDR3 loop reads CASSQTSGNFNYGYTF. For the CDR3, the DNA is TGTGCCAGCAGCCAAACCTCAGGGAACTTTAACTATGGCTACACCTTC.